What follows describes a single T cell receptor (beta chain). Its antigen is unidentified. This entry is derived from a study of radiotherapy plus CTLA-4 blockade in lung cancer. For the study at large: Patients showed objective responses in about a sixth of cases, and disease control was achieved by approximately 31%. Study-level results: After radiotherapy and ipilimumab, tumor-derived clones expanded in peripheral blood. Per reports, early blood T cell clone dynamics, plus interferon-beta, forecast response most strongly.

Participants had chemo-refractory metastatic non-small-cell lung cancer and were treated with focal radiation plus ipilimumab CTLA-4 blockade. Trimming cost V 6 bases and J 6 bases; bases outside gene matches: 6. CDR1 MNHEY and CDR2 SVGAGI come from the germline V gene. There are 13 residues in the CDR3. TCRdb's copy holds only in-frame clones and misses some; the assay was immunoSEQ multiplex PCR. The data hold tens of thousands of clones, with roughly 78% observed a single time. The sample here was peripheral blood, taken from a patient treated with radiotherapy plus ipilimumab. The rearrangement joins TRBV6-5 to TRBJ1-2; 8 bases are a match to TRBD1. The clonotype was recovered from a human donor with non-small cell lung cancer who had a complete response to radiotherapy plus ipilimumab. CDR3 nucleotides: TGTGCCAGCAGCAGTGAGACAGGGGATGGCTACACCTTC. Its protein product is CASSSETGDGYTF.